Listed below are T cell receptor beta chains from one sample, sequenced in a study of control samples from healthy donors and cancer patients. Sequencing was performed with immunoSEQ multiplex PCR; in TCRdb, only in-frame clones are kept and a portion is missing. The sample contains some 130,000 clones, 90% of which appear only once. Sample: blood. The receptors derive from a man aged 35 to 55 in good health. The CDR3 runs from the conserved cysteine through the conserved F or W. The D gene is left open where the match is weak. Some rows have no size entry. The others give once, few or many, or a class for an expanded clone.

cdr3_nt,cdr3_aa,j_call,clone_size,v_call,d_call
TGTGCCAGCAGCGTTTTGACAGGGGAGCTGTTTTTT,CASSVLTGELFF,TRBJ2-2,.,TRBV9,.
TGCGCCAGCAGCGCCGGGGATTCAATCCAAGAGACCCAGTACTTC,CASSAGDSIQETQYF,TRBJ2-5,.,TRBV5-1,.
TGTGCCAGCAGCTTTCATCGCACTGAAGCTTTCTTT,CASSFHRTEAFF,TRBJ1-1,.,TRBV7-8,.
TGCGCCAGCAGCAGAGGACTAGCGGGGGAAGATACGCAGTATTTT,CASSRGLAGEDTQYF,TRBJ2-3,.,TRBV5-1,TRBD2
TGTGCCAGCACTGTCAGGGGGCGAAACACCGGGGAGCTGTTTTTT,CASTVRGRNTGELFF,TRBJ2-2,.,TRBV5-8,TRBD1
TGTGCCAAGATGAGGAGGAAAAATGGCTACACCTTC,CAKMRRKNGYTF,TRBJ1-2,.,TRBV6-4,.
TGTGCCAGAAGCGGAGAGTCGCCGATGCCTGAAGCTTTCTTT,CARSGESPMPEAFF,TRBJ1-1,.,TRBV5-3,.
TGTGCCAGCAGCTCCCACGGGACAGGGTATGGCTACACCTTC,CASSSHGTGYGYTF,TRBJ1-2,.,TRBV7-9,TRBD1
TGTGCCAGCAGCACCGGGACAGGGAGGGTTCAGCCCCAGCATTTT,CASSTGTGRVQPQHF,TRBJ1-5,few,TRBV5-6,TRBD1
TGTGCCAGCAGCCGGGGAGGGAACACTGAAGCTTTCTTT,CASSRGGNTEAFF,TRBJ1-1,few,TRBV5-4,.
TGTGCCAGCAGACCTAACAGAAACACTGAAGCTTTCTTT,CASRPNRNTEAFF,TRBJ1-1,.,TRBV6-5,.
TGTGCCAGCAGCGTGAATCGGGGGTACCAAGAGACCCAGTACTTC,CASSVNRGYQETQYF,TRBJ2-5,.,TRBV9,.
TGTGCCAGCAGCTTGCCGACAGGGGGAACAAGAATCAGTGAAAAACTGTTTTTT,CASSLPTGGTRISEKLFF,TRBJ1-4,.,TRBV28,TRBD1
TGCGCCAGCAGCCCTACAGCTAAACCCTACGAGCAGTACTTC,CASSPTAKPYEQYF,TRBJ2-7,.,TRBV5-1,.
TGTGCCAGCAGCGTAGTAGGACGCCAAAGTAATGAGCAGTTCTTC,CASSVVGRQSNEQFF,TRBJ2-1,.,TRBV9,.
TGTGCCACCAGCAGAGGGAACGGGGAGCTGTTTTTT,CATSRGNGELFF,TRBJ2-2,.,TRBV15,.
TGTGCCAGCAGCTCCAACGGACAGGGGTGGACAGATACGCAGTATTTT,CASSSNGQGWTDTQYF,TRBJ2-3,.,TRBV5-6,TRBD1
TGTGCCAGCAGCGACGGCGCTAGAAGTAACACCGGGGAGCTGTTTTTT,CASSDGARSNTGELFF,TRBJ2-2,.,TRBV6-6,.
TGTGCCAGCAGTTTATACGGCAATGAGCAGTTCTTC,CASSLYGNEQFF,TRBJ2-1,.,TRBV27,.
TGTGCCAGCAGCTTGAGGGCAGACTATGGCTACACCTTC,CASSLRADYGYTF,TRBJ1-2,.,TRBV7-3,.
TGTGCCACCAGTGACACAGGGGGCCGGAACACCGGGGAGCTGTTTTTT,CATSDTGGRNTGELFF,TRBJ2-2,.,TRBV24-1,TRBD1
TGTGCCAGCAGCTTATATGGTGGAGGGTCGGAGACCCAGTACTTC,CASSLYGGGSETQYF,TRBJ2-5,.,TRBV7-8,.
TGTGCCAGCAGCTTGGCCGGGGCAGGAATCTACGAGCAGTACTTC,CASSLAGAGIYEQYF,TRBJ2-7,few,TRBV5-5,.
TGTGCCAGCAGCCAACTGATAGGGCAGTCAAATCCGTACTTC,CASSQLIGQSNPYF,TRBJ2-7,.,TRBV3-1/TRBV3-2,.
TGTGCCAGCAGTTATTCGGGACTCAACGCTGGAAACACCATATATTTT,CASSYSGLNAGNTIYF,TRBJ1-3,.,TRBV13,.
TGTGCCAGCAGCCAAGATTTAATCACTGAAGCTTTCTTT,CASSQDLITEAFF,TRBJ1-1,.,TRBV3-1/TRBV3-2,.
TGCGCCAGCAGTGGACCTAGCGGGGGAAAAAACATTCAGTACTTC,CASSGPSGGKNIQYF,TRBJ2-4,.,TRBV5-1,TRBD2
TGTGCCATCGGGGACAGGGGCCAGCAGCCCCAGCATTTT,CAIGDRGQQPQHF,TRBJ1-5,.,TRBV10-3,TRBD1
TGTGCCAGCAGCTTGGGGGGGGTAGGTTCAGAGACCCAGTACTTC,CASSLGGVGSETQYF,TRBJ2-5,.,TRBV5-4,.
TGCAGCGTGGGCGGGACTCCGTACAATGAGCAGTTCTTC,CSVGGTPYNEQFF,TRBJ2-1,.,TRBV29-1,.
TGTGCCAGCAGTTACAACAGGAGGAACACTGAAGCTTTCTTT,CASSYNRRNTEAFF,TRBJ1-1,.,TRBV6-5,.
TGTGCCAGCAGGGCTGGACTACCTATCAACTATGGCTACACCTTC,CASRAGLPINYGYTF,TRBJ1-2,.,TRBV6-5,.
TGTGCCAGCGTGGGCCAGTATAATTCACCCCTCCACTTT,CASVGQYNSPLHF,TRBJ1-6,.,TRBV7-9,.
TGTGCCAGCACTACGACAAAGCGGGGCACTGAAGCTTTCTTT,CASTTTKRGTEAFF,TRBJ1-1,.,TRBV3-1/TRBV3-2,.
TGTGCCAGTAGTCCAGCGGGGGGGCTCGCAGATACGCAGTATTTT,CASSPAGGLADTQYF,TRBJ2-3,.,TRBV19,TRBD2
TGTGCCAGCAGCGGATCGACCGCTGTGGAGACCCAGTACTTC,CASSGSTAVETQYF,TRBJ2-5,.,TRBV9,.
TGTGCCAGCAGTGCGTTGGGGGGCTCCTACGAGCAGTACTTC,CASSALGGSYEQYF,TRBJ2-7,.,TRBV5-6,.
TGTGCCAGCAGTTTATTGGTGGGCGAAGAAGGCTACACCTTC,CASSLLVGEEGYTF,TRBJ1-2,.,TRBV28,.
TGTGCCAGCAGCCAAGATTCCCGGGACGCTGAAGCTTTCTTT,CASSQDSRDAEAFF,TRBJ1-1,.,TRBV3-1/TRBV3-2,.
TGTGCCAGCAGCTTCCGGGACAGGGGTTACGAGCAGTACTTC,CASSFRDRGYEQYF,TRBJ2-7,.,TRBV13,TRBD1
TGTGCCAGCAGTTACCTGGTCGGAGGAATAGAAGAGACCCAGTACTTC,CASSYLVGGIEETQYF,TRBJ2-5,.,TRBV6-5,.
TGTGCCAGCAGCCTGGACAGCCCAGATGAAAAACTGTTTTTT,CASSLDSPDEKLFF,TRBJ1-4,.,TRBV7-9,.
TGTGCCAGCAGCCTCCGTTGGGCCTACGAGCAGTACTTC,CASSLRWAYEQYF,TRBJ2-7,.,TRBV11-2,.
TGTGCCAGCAGGCAGGGACAGATGTACGAGCAGTACTTC,CASRQGQMYEQYF,TRBJ2-7,.,TRBV6-5,TRBD1
TGTGCCAGCTCACCTTCCAGGGGGCGAGGGGAAGAAAAACTGTTTTTT,CASSPSRGRGEEKLFF,TRBJ1-4,.,TRBV18,TRBD1
TGTGCCAGCAGCCCAGGACAGGGGTCTAACACCGGGGAGCTGTTTTTT,CASSPGQGSNTGELFF,TRBJ2-2,.,TRBV11-3,TRBD1
TGTGCCAGCAGTTTAATCCGGGAATATGGCTACACCTTC,CASSLIREYGYTF,TRBJ1-2,.,TRBV12-3/TRBV12-4,.
TGTGCCAGCTCACCACCGACTAAAGAAGCTTTCTTT,CASSPPTKEAFF,TRBJ1-1,.,TRBV18,.
TGCGCCAGCAGCCAAGAGCAGCGGGGGGGCCCCTACGAGCAGTACTTC,CASSQEQRGGPYEQYF,TRBJ2-7,once,TRBV4-1,TRBD2
TGCGCCAGCAACGAACAAGGACTAGCGGGGTTTAATGAGCAGTTCTTC,CASNEQGLAGFNEQFF,TRBJ2-1,.,TRBV5-1,TRBD2
TGTGCCAGCAGTTTGAGCGGAGGATCTCTAGAAGAGACCCAGTACTTC,CASSLSGGSLEETQYF,TRBJ2-5,.,TRBV28,.
TGTGCCAGCAGTATAACAGCCAGCTCTGGAAACACCATATATTTT,CASSITASSGNTIYF,TRBJ1-3,.,TRBV2,.
TGCGCCAGCAGCCAAGACCCCGTGGGGGTGAACACTGAAGCTTTCTTT,CASSQDPVGVNTEAFF,TRBJ1-1,.,TRBV4-1,.
TGTGCCAGCAACCCAGAAACAGATACGCAGTATTTT,CASNPETDTQYF,TRBJ2-3,once,TRBV2,.
TGTGCCAGCGGGTTTTGGGGGGCAGGTGACGAGCAGTACTTC,CASGFWGAGDEQYF,TRBJ2-7,.,TRBV6-5,.
TGTGCCACAGGGGGCTCAGGCACAGATACGCAGTATTTT,CATGGSGTDTQYF,TRBJ2-3,.,TRBV24-1,TRBD1
TGTGCCAGCAGCTCTCCCGCTAGCGGGGAGAACACCGGGGAGCTGTTTTTT,CASSSPASGENTGELFF,TRBJ2-2,.,TRBV7-3,TRBD2